Listed below are T cell receptor beta chains from one sample, sequenced in a study of T cell responses to AZD1222 COVID-19 vaccine. TCRdb keeps only in-frame clones here, not all; method: immunoSEQ multiplex PCR. The sample lists tens of thousands of clones; around 87% were seen once. The specimen comprised peripheral blood, sampled on day 0 of AZD1222 vaccination. The receptors shown here come from an adult in good health. Each CDR3 is given with its conserved first and last residue. A D gene is named only where the DNA matches it firmly. The size of a clone is reported for some rows only, either as once, few or many, or as a class for expanded clones.

d_gene	abundance	j_gene	v_gene	CDR3nt	CDR3aa
NA	NA	TRBJ1-6	TRBV18	TGTGCCAGCTCACCGCTTGAGGGGAGTTCACCCCTCCACTTT	CASSPLEGSSPLHF
NA	few	TRBJ1-5	TRBV2	TGTGCCAGCAGAGGGGAGGGACAGCCCCAGCATTTT	CASRGEGQPQHF
NA	NA	TRBJ1-4	TRBV5-4	TGTGCCAGCAGCCCCGAGACTAATGAAAAACTGTTTTTT	CASSPETNEKLFF
NA	NA	TRBJ1-1	TRBV5-1	TGCGCCAGCAGCTTGGGAACAACAAGCAACACTGAAGCTTTCTTT	CASSLGTTSNTEAFF
NA	NA	TRBJ1-2	TRBV27	TGTGCCAGCAGTTTAACAGGGAGCGGTGGCTACACCTTC	CASSLTGSGGYTF
TRBD2	NA	TRBJ2-1	TRBV6-1	TGTGCCAGCAGTGACAAGCGGGGGGGCTGGGATGAGCAGTTCTTC	CASSDKRGGWDEQFF
TRBD1	NA	TRBJ1-2	TRBV2	TGTGCCAGCGGTGGAGGACAGGCGTATGGCTACACCTTC	CASGGGQAYGYTF
NA	NA	TRBJ2-5	TRBV30	TGTGCCTGGACCAAGGGGGGGGAAGAGACCCAGTACTTC	CAWTKGGEETQYF
TRBD1	NA	TRBJ2-2	TRBV7-3	TGTGCCAGCAGCCCCCACGACAGGGTCCCTCCCGGGGAGCTGTTTTTT	CASSPHDRVPPGELFF
TRBD1	NA	TRBJ1-5	TRBV6-1	TGTGCCAGCAGTGCGGACAGGACAAGTAGCAATCAGCCCCAGCATTTT	CASSADRTSSNQPQHF
NA	NA	TRBJ2-3	TRBV27	TGTGCCAGCAGTGCCTACAGGTCAGATACGCAGTATTTT	CASSAYRSDTQYF
TRBD1	once	TRBJ1-2	TRBV19	TGTGCCAGTATCAACAGACAGGGCTTTGGCTACACCTTC	CASINRQGFGYTF
NA	NA	TRBJ2-3	TRBV7-8	TGTGCCAGCAGCTCCCATGAGGGGGGGCCCGATACGCAGTATTTT	CASSSHEGGPDTQYF
NA	NA	TRBJ1-2	TRBV11-2	TGTGCCAGCAGCTTAGGTGGCGGAGACCTACCCTATGGCTACACCTTC	CASSLGGGDLPYGYTF
NA	NA	TRBJ1-1	TRBV10-1	TGCGCCAGCAGTGAATTCGGCAGGCCCACGAGGGCTTTCTTT	CASSEFGRPTRAFF
NA	once	TRBJ1-4	TRBV6-1	TGTGCCAGCAGTGCTCGACAGACACTATCTAATGAAAAACTGTTTTTT	CASSARQTLSNEKLFF
TRBD1	NA	TRBJ1-2	TRBV28	TGTGCCAGCAGTCCCCCAGGGGGAGGTTATGGCTACACCTTC	CASSPPGGGYGYTF
NA	NA	TRBJ1-2	TRBV5-6	TGTGCCAGCAGCGAGGGGAAGGGTGGCTACACCTTC	CASSEGKGGYTF
NA	NA	TRBJ2-1	TRBV11-2	TGTGCCAGCAGCTTAGGCGGAATACTTGGAAACTTCTTC	CASSLGGILGNFF
NA	many	TRBJ2-1	TRBV9	TGTGCCAGCAGCGTAGGAGGGGCTGGATACAATGAGCAGTTCTTC	CASSVGGAGYNEQFF
NA	NA	TRBJ2-7	TRBV5-6	TGTGCCAGCAGCTTGGGGTCGGTAGCAGTTTCCTACGAGCAGTACTTC	CASSLGSVAVSYEQYF
NA	NA	TRBJ2-3	TRBV7-3	TGTGCCAGCAGCCCTGGACGATCAGTGGATACGCAGTATTTT	CASSPGRSVDTQYF
TRBD1	NA	TRBJ1-5	TRBV28	TGTGCCAGCACCGCCACGACAGGGAGCAATCAGCCCCAGCATTTT	CASTATTGSNQPQHF
NA	NA	TRBJ2-1	TRBV7-2	TGTGCCAGCAGCCTAATACAGGGCACTGAGCAGTTCTTC	CASSLIQGTEQFF
TRBD1	NA	TRBJ2-2	TRBV24-1	TGTGCCGCCCCGGGACAGGGGGCACAATACCTCGCGAACACCGGGGAGCTGTTTTTT	CAAPGQGAQYLANTGELFF
NA	NA	TRBJ2-6	TRBV4-1	TGCGCCAGCAGCCAAGACCTCTCTGGGGCCAACGTCCTGACTTTC	CASSQDLSGANVLTF
TRBD1	NA	TRBJ1-1	TRBV2	TGTGCCAGCAGTGGACAGGGGGCTGACACTGAAGCTTTCTTT	CASSGQGADTEAFF
NA	once	TRBJ1-2	TRBV6-1	TGTGCCAGCAGTGAGGTCGGACACCCCTATGGCTACACCTTC	CASSEVGHPYGYTF
NA	once	TRBJ1-5	TRBV5-1	TGCGCCAGCAGATTGGACAGTGATAGCAATCAGCCCCAGCATTTT	CASRLDSDSNQPQHF
NA	NA	TRBJ2-5	TRBV10-3	TGTGCCACCGGAGGGGAGGAGACCCAGTACTTC	CATGGEETQYF
NA	NA	TRBJ1-5	TRBV25-1	TGTGCCAGCAGTGTTGGGGGGGGCGGTAATCAGCCCCAGCATTTT	CASSVGGGGNQPQHF
TRBD1	NA	TRBJ1-6	TRBV28	TGTGCCAGCAGTTTATCAACGACAGGGGCTTATAATTCACCCCTCCACTTT	CASSLSTTGAYNSPLHF
NA	NA	TRBJ1-2	TRBV29-1	TGCAGCGTTGAGCCAGAGGGCTATGGCTACACCTTC	CSVEPEGYGYTF
TRBD1	NA	TRBJ1-2	TRBV2	TGTGCCAGCAGTGACTTCCCGAGACAGGGAAAGTATGGCTACACCTTC	CASSDFPRQGKYGYTF
NA	NA	TRBJ1-6	TRBV3-1/TRBV3-2	TGTGCCAGCACCATAAAAGGGGATTCGTCACCCCTCCACTTT	CASTIKGDSSPLHF
NA	NA	TRBJ1-2	TRBV19	TGTGCCAGTAGTTCCCACCGCGGAATCGATGGCTACACCTTC	CASSSHRGIDGYTF
NA	NA	TRBJ1-5	TRBV6-5	TGTGCCAGCAGTTACGAATCCGGGACAACTAATCAGCCCCAGCATTTT	CASSYESGTTNQPQHF
NA	NA	TRBJ2-1	TRBV30	TGTGCCTGGAGCGGGCTTTTCTCACTTGAGCAGTTCTTC	CAWSGLFSLEQFF
NA	once	TRBJ1-6	TRBV13	TGTGCCAGCAGTAGAGCATATAATTCACCCCTCCACTTT	CASSRAYNSPLHF
NA	once	TRBJ1-2	TRBV5-4	TGTGCCAGCAGCTTGAGTATTACCTATGGCTACACCTTC	CASSLSITYGYTF
NA	NA	TRBJ2-3	TRBV5-1	TGCGCCAGCAGCTTACAGCCGGGGGTGAAGGAAGGAACCACAGATACGCAGTATTTT	CASSLQPGVKEGTTDTQYF
NA	NA	TRBJ1-1	TRBV21-1	TGTGCCAGCAACAGCGAGCCTCCTGAAGCTTTCTTT	CASNSEPPEAFF
NA	NA	TRBJ1-2	TRBV5-1	TGCGCCAGCAGCTTGGAACCCGGCAAGTCCTATGGCTACACCTTC	CASSLEPGKSYGYTF
NA	NA	TRBJ1-5	TRBV2	TGTGCCAGCGGGCAGAGCAATCAGCCCCAGCATTTT	CASGQSNQPQHF
NA	few	TRBJ1-1	TRBV18	TGTGCCAGCTCACCATCGGCGAGCACTGAAGCTTTCTTT	CASSPSASTEAFF
TRBD1	NA	TRBJ1-4	TRBV10-3	TGTGCCATCAGACAGGGGGATAGTGAAAAACTGTTTTTT	CAIRQGDSEKLFF